Sequencing of this T cell receptor beta chain was carried out in a study of shared clonotypes between healthy human individuals. Researchers divided each subset's genomic DNA evenly across several immunoSEQ plates. Produced via immunoSEQ multiplex PCR; TCRdb's table is partial and in-frame only. The sample has about 600,000 clones, around three quarters seen once. Material for sequencing was PBMCs. The clonotype originates from a woman aged 40 to 50 in good health. Some clones in this sample may be carry-over from other donors' samples.

This chain's CDR3 is CASSLAGFTGELFF. For the CDR3, the DNA is TGTGCCAGCAGTTTAGCAGGGTTCACCGGGGAGCTGTTTTTT. The rearrangement links TRBV28 to TRBJ2-2; a possible D gene is TRBD1 (5 bases). The CDR3 totals 14 residues. CDR1 is MDHEN and CDR2 is SYDVKM in the germline V gene. V gave up 2 bases and J gave up 4 bases, with 8 bases separating them.